This entry is about one T cell receptor beta chain. Its matching antigen is unknown. Donors gave 8 to 10 milliliters of peripheral blood apiece. The data stem from a study of blood T cells in healthy people across ages. V lost 0 bases and J lost 7, with 16 bases in between. The CDR3 has 15 residues. Germline V lookup: CDR1 SGHRS, CDR2 YFSETQ. A second PCR of 7 to 11 cycles used a sample-barcoded 5' primer and a J-beta primer mix. Unique molecular identifiers of 12 random nucleotides labeled each cDNA. MiXCR, run by TCRdb on the 5' RACE reads, gives a single entry per CDR3 protein. This sample has 1,500,000 or so distinct CDR3 sequences, with 55% to 75% found just once. Study results and caveats: Investigators treated diversity estimates from one million T cells as underestimates. A greater number of naive CD4+ cells and higher diversity distinguished long-lived donors from aged donors.

V gene TRBV5-1 combines with J gene TRBJ1-2, with D possibly matching TRBD1 (6 bases). The receptor was derived from a young man in good health. The specimen was blood. CDR3 loop: CASSLGQEPRGGYTF. Written as DNA, the CDR3 is TGCGCCAGCAGCTTGGGACAGGAGCCTCGAGGTGGCTACACCTTC.